The clone carrying this T cell receptor beta chain was observed a few times. The target antigen is unknown. These data are taken from a study of blood T cells in healthy people across ages. Findings and limits, study-wide: CMV status of donors was unknown, possibly confounding expanded clonotype changes.

V lost 0 bases, J lost 3 bases, and 9 bases stayed unmatched. Germline CDR1 is SGHTA and CDR2 is FQGNSA. This CDR3 spans 18 amino acids. With a J-beta primer mix and a sample-barcoded 5' primer, a second PCR ran roughly 6 to 11 cycles. One entry per CDR3 protein results from TCRdb running MiXCR on the 5' RACE reads. The repertoire holds around 1,500,000 distinct CDR3 sequences, with approximately 40% as singletons. Each donor supplied approximately 10 milliliters of peripheral blood. The sequence came from a woman aged 18 to 35 in good health. The sequenced sample was blood. V is TRBV7-2 and J is TRBJ2-3; 10 bases align to TRBD1. In nucleotides, the CDR3 is TGTGCCAGCAGCTTAGCCCGTTTCGGGACAGGGGTAACAGATACGCAGTATTTT. This codes for CASSLARFGTGVTDTQYF.